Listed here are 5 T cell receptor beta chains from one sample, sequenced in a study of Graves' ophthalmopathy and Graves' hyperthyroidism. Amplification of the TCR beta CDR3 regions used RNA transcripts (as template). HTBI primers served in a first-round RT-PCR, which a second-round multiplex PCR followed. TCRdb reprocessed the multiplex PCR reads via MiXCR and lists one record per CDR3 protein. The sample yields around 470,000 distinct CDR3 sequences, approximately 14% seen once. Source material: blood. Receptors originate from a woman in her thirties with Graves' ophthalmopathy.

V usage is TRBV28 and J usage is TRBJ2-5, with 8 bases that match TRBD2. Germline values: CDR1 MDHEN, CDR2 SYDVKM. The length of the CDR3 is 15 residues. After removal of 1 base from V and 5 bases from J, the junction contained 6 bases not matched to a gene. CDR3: CASSLLGGTRETQYF. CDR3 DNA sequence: TGTGCCAGCAGTTTATTGGGCGGGACTAGGGAGACCCAGTACTTC. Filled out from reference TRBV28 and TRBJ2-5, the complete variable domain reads DVKVTQSSRYLVKRTGEKVFLECVQDMDHENMFWYRQDPGLGLRLIYFSYDVKMKEKGDIPEGYSVSREKKERFSLILESASTNQTSMYLCASSLLGGTRETQYFGPGTRLLVL.

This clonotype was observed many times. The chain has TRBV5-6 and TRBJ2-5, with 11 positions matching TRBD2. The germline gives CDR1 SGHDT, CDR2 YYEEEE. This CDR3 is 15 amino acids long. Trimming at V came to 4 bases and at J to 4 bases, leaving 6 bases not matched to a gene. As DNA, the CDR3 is TGTGCCAGCAGCGCCTTAGCGGGGGGGGTAGAGACCCAGTACTTC. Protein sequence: CASSALAGGVETQYF.

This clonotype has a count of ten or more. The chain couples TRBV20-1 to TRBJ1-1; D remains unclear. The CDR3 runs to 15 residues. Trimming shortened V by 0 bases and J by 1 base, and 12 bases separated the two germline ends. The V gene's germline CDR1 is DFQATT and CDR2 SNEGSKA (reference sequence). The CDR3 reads CSARDLEASNTEAFF. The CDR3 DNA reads TGCAGTGCTAGAGATCTAGAAGCTTCGAACACTGAAGCTTTCTTT.

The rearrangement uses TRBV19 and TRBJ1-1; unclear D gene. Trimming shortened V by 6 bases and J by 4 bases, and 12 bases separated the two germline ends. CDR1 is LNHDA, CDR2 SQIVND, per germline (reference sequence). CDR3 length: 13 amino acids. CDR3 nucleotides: TGTGCCAGTAGATGGCGGGAAATCACTGAAGCTTTCTTT. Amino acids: CASRWREITEAFF. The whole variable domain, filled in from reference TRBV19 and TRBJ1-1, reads DGGITQSPKYLFRKEGQNVTLSCEQNLNHDAMYWYRQDPGQGLRLIYYSQIVNDFQKGDIAEGYSVSREKKESFPLTVTSAQKNPTAFYLCASRWREITEAFFGQGTRLTVV.

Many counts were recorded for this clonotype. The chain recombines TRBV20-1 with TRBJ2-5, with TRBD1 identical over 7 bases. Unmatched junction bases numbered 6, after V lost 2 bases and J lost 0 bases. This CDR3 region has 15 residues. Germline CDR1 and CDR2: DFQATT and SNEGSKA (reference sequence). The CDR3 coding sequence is TGCAGTGCTAGACCAATCACAGGGGACCAAGAGACCCAGTACTTC. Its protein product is CSARPITGDQETQYF.